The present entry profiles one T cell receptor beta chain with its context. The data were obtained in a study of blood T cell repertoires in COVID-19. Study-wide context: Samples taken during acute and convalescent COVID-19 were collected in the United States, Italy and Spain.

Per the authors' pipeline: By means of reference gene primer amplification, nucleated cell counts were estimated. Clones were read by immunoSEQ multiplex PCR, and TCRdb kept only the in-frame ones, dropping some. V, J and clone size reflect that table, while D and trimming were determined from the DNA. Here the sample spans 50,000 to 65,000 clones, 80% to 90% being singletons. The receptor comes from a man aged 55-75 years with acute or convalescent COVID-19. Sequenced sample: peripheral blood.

The CDR3 DNA sequence: TGTGCCAGCAGTCGTGCGGGGCGATACGAGCAGTACTTC. Protein sequence: CASSRAGRYEQYF. The chain recombines TRBV28 with TRBJ2-7, with a tentative D call TRBD2 (6 bases). This CDR3 has 13 residues. V shed 5 bases and J shed 4 bases, with 12 bases lying between them. Germline V gives CDR1 MDHEN, CDR2 SYDVKM. The whole variable domain, filled in from reference TRBV28 and TRBJ2-7, reads DVKVTQSSRYLVKRTGEKVFLECVQDMDHENMFWYRQDPGLGLRLIYFSYDVKMKEKGDIPEGYSVSREKKERFSLILESASTNQTSMYLCASSRAGRYEQYFGPGTRLTVT.